This T cell receptor (beta chain) was found in a study of identical twins. TCRdb processed the 5' RACE reads anew with MiXCR; each CDR3 protein has one entry. Of about 340,000 distinct CDR3 sequences detected, 8.5% to 10% appear once; the ten largest clones hold about 9.1%. This CDR3 spans 17 amino acids. V dropped 5 bases and J dropped 5; count of bases not matched to a gene: 16. The V gene's germline CDR1 is SEHNR and CDR2 FQNEAQ (reference sequence). This clonotype was seen more than once but under ten times. The sequence was collected from a woman aged 45-65 years in good health. The sample comprised naive T cells sorted from blood. This chain links TRBV7-9 with TRBJ2-5, with TRBD2 identical over 8 bases. The CDR3 DNA sequence: TGTGCCAGCAGCCCAGAGGTGTCAGCGGGAGTCGGTGAGACCCAGTACTTC. Its translation: CASSPEVSAGVGETQYF.